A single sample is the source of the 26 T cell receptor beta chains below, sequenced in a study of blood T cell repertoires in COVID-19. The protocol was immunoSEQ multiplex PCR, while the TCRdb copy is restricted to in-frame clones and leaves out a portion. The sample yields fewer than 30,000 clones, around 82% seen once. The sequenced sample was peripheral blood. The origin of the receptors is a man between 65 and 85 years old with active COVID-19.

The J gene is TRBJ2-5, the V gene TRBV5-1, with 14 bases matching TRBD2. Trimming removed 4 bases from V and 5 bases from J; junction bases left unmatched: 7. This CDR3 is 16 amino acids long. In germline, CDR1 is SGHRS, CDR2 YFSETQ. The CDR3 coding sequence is TGCGCCAGCAGCAACGGACTAGCGGGGGGAGGTGAGACCCAGTACTTC. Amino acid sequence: CASSNGLAGGGETQYF.

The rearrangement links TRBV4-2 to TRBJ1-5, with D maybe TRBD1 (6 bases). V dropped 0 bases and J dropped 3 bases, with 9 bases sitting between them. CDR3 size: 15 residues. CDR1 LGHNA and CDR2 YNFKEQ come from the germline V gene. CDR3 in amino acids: CASSQEDSYNQPQHF. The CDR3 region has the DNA TGTGCCAGCAGCCAAGAGGACAGTTACAATCAGCCCCAGCATTTT.

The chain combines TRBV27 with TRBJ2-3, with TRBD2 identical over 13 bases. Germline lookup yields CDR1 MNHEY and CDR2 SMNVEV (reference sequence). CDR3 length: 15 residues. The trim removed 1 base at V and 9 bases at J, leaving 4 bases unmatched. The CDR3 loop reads CASSLLGTSGATQYF. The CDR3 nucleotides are TGTGCCAGCAGTTTATTGGGGACTAGCGGGGCCACGCAGTATTTT.

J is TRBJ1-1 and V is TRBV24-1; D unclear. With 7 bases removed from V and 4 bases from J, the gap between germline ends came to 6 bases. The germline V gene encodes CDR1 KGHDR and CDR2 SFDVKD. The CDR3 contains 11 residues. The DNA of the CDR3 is TGTGCCACCAGCCCCCGCACTGAAGCTTTCTTT. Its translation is CATSPRTEAFF.

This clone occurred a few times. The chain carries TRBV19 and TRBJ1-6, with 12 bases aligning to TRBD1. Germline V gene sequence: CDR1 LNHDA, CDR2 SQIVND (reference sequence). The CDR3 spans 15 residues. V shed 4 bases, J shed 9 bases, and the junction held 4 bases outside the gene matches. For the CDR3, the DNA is TGTGCCAGTAGTACAGGGACAGGGGGCGGTTCACCCCTCCACTTT. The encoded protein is CASSTGTGGGSPLHF.

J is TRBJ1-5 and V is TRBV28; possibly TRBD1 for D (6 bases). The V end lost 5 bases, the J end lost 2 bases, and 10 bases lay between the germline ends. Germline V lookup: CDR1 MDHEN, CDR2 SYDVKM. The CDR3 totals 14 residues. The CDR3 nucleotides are TGTGCCAGCAGTGGCGGGGGGCGCAATCAGCCCCAGCATTTT. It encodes CASSGGGRNQPQHF.

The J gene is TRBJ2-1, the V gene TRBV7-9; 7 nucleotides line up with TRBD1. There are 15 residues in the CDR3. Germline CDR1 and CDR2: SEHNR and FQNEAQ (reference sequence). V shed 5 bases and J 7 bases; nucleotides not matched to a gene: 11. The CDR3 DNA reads TGTGCCAGCAGCGCCCTCCGGGACAGTAGAAATGAGCAGTTCTTC. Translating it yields CASSALRDSRNEQFF.

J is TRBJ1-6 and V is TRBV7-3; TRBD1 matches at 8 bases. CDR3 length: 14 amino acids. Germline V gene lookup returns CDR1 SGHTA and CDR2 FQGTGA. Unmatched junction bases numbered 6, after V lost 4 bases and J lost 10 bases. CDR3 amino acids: CASSSRTGSSPLHF. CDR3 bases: TGTGCCAGCAGCTCTCGGACAGGGAGCTCACCCCTCCACTTT.

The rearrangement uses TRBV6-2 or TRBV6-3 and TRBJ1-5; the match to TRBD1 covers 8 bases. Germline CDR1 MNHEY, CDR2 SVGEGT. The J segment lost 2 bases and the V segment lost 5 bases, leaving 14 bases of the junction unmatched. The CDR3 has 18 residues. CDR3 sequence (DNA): TGTGCCAGCAGTCCCCTCTCCCTACAGGGGGGAGGCAATCAGCCCCAGCATTTT. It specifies CASSPLSLQGGGNQPQHF.

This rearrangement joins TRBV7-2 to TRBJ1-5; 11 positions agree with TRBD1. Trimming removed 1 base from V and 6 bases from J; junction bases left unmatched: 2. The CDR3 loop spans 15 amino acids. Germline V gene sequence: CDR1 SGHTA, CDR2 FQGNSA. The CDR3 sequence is CASSLGGQGGQPQHF. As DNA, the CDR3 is TGTGCCAGCAGCTTAGGGGGACAGGGGGGTCAGCCCCAGCATTTT. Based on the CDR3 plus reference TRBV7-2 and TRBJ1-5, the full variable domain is GAGVSQSPSNKVTEKGKDVELRCDPISGHTALYWYRQSLGQGLEFLIYFQGNSAPDKSGLPSDRFSAERTGGSVSTLTIQRTQQEDSAVYLCASSLGGQGGQPQHFGDGTRLSIL.

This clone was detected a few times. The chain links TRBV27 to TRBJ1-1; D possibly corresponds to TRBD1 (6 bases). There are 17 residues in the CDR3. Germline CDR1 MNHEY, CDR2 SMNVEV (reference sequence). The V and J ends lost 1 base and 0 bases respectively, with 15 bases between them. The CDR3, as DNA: TGTGCCAGCAGTTTATGGGGGGGGCAGGCTATGAACACTGAAGCTTTCTTT. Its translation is CASSLWGGQAMNTEAFF.

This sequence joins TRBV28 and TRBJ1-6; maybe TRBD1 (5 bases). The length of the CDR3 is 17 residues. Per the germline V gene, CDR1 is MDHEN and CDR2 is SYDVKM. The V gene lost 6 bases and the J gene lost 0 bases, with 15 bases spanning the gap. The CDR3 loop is CASSMRDGSSYNSPLHF. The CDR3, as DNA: TGTGCCAGCAGCATGAGGGACGGGAGCTCCTATAATTCACCCCTCCACTTT.

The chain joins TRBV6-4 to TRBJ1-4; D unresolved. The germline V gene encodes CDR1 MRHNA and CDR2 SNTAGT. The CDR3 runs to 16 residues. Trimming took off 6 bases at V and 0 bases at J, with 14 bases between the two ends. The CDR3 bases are TGTGCCAGCAGCCCCGGTCATCGGGCAACTAATGAAAAACTGTTTTTT. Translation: CASSPGHRATNEKLFF.

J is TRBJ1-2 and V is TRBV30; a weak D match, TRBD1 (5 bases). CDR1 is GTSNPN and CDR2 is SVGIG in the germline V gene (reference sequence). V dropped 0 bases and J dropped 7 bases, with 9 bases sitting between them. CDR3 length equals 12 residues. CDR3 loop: CAWSVQGAGYTF. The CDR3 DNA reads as TGTGCCTGGAGTGTTCAGGGCGCTGGCTACACCTTC.

The CDR3 DNA is TGCGCCAGCAGCCAATCTCTAGCGGGGAGTCGCACAGATACGCAGTATTTT. It codes for CASSQSLAGSRTDTQYF. This sequence joins TRBV4-1 and TRBJ2-3, with TRBD2 matching 9 bases. In germline, CDR1 is MGHRA, CDR2 YSYEKL. V shed 2 bases, J shed 1 base, and the junction held 7 bases outside the gene matches. The CDR3 totals 17 residues.

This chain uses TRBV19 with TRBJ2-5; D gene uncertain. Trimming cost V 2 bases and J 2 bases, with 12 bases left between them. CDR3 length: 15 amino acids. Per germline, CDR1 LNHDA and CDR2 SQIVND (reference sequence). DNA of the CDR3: TGTGCCAGTAGTATAAAAGTAAACTCACAAGAGACCCAGTACTTC. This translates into CASSIKVNSQETQYF.

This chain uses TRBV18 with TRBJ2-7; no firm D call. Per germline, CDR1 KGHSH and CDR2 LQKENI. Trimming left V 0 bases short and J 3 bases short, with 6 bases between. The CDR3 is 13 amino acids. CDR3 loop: CASSPPSIYEQYF. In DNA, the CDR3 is TGTGCCAGCTCACCACCGAGCATCTACGAGCAGTACTTC.

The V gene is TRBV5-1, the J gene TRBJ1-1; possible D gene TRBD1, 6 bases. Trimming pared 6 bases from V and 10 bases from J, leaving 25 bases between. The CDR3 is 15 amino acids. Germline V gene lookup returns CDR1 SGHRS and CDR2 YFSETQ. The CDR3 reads CASTGGGGTGPRAFF. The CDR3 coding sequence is TGCGCCAGCACCGGAGGGGGGGGGACTGGCCCTAGAGCTTTCTTT.

The CDR3 coding sequence is TGCGCCAGCAGCCAAGTGGGGGGACAGTTCGATGAGCAGTTCTTC. The encoded protein is CASSQVGGQFDEQFF. The rearrangement links TRBV4-1 to TRBJ2-1; weak D call: TRBD1 (7 bases). The CDR3 has 15 amino acids. Germline V gene sequence: CDR1 MGHRA, CDR2 YSYEKL. V was trimmed by 1 base and J by 8 bases, leaving 15 bases between them.

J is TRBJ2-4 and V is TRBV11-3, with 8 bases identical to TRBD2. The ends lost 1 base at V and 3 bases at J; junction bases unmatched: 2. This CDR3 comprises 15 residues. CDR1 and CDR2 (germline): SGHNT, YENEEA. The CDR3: CASSLGGGRKNIQYF. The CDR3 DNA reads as TGTGCCAGCAGCTTAGGCGGGGGGCGCAAAAACATTCAGTACTTC. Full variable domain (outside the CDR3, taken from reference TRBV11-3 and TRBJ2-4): EAGVVQSPRYKIIEKKQPVAFWCNPISGHNTLYWYLQNLGQGPELLIRYENEEAVDDSQLPKDRFSAERLKGVDSTLKIQPAELGDSAVYLCASSLGGGRKNIQYFGAGTRLSVL.

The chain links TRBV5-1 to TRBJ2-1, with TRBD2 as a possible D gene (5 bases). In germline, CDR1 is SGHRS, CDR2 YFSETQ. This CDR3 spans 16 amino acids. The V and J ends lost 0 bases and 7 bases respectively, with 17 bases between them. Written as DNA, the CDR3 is TGCGCCAGCAGCTTGGTACCCCGGCACGAGGGAAATGAGCAGTTCTTC. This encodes CASSLVPRHEGNEQFF.

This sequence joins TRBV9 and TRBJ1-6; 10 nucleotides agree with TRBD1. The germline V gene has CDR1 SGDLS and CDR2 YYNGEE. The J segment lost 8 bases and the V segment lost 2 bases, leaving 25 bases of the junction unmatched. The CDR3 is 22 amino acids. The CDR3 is CASSVFMDRGRMRGTRDSPLHF. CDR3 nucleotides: TGTGCCAGCAGCGTTTTTATGGACAGGGGGAGAATGAGGGGGACTAGGGATTCACCCCTCCACTTT.

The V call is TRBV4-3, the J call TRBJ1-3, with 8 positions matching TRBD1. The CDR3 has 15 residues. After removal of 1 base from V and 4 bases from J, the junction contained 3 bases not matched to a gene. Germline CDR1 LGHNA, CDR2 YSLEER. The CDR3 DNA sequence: TGCGCCAGCAGCCAAGTCGGGACAGGCGGAAACACCATATATTTT. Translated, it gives CASSQVGTGGNTIYF.

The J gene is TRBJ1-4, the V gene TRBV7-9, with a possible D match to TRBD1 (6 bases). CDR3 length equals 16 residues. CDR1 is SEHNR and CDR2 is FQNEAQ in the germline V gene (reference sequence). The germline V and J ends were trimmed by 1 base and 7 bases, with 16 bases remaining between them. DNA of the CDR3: TGTGCCAGCAGCTTAGATTGGGGGCTCGGTGGTGAAAAACTGTTTTTT. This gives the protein CASSLDWGLGGEKLFF.

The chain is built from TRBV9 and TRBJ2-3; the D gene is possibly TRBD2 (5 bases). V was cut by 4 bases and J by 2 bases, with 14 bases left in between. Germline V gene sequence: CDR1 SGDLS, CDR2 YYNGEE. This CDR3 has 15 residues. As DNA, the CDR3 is TGTGCCAGCAGCTCAAGCGAGAGGGTCACAGATACGCAGTATTTT. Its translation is CASSSSERVTDTQYF.

This CDR3 reads CSVRQGGRDTQYF. The CDR3 bases are TGCAGCGTTCGACAGGGGGGGAGAGATACGCAGTATTTT. This chain links TRBV29-1 with TRBJ2-3; 9 nucleotides match TRBD1. CDR1 is SQVTM, CDR2 ANQGSEA, per germline. The V and J ends lost 5 bases and 5 bases, in that order; junction bases with no gene match: 5. The CDR3 is 13 amino acids.